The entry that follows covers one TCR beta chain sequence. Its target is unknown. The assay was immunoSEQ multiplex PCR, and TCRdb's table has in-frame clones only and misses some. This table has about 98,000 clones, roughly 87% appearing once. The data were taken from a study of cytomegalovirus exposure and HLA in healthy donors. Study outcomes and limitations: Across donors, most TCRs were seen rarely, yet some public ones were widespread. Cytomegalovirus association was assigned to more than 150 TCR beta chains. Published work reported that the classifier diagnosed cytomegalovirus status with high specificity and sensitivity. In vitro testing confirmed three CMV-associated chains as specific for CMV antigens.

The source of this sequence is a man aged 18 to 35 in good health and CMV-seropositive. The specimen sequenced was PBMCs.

CDR3 DNA sequence: TGTGCCAGCAGCCAAGACAACACAGATACGCAGTATTTT. Its translation: CASSQDNTDTQYF. The chain has TRBV14 and TRBJ2-3; the D is unclear. Trimming removed 0 bases from V and 2 bases from J, with 3 bases in between. This CDR3 region has 13 residues. Germline V CDR1 and CDR2: SGHDN, FVKESK. The variable domain in full, with the rest retrieved from reference TRBV14 and TRBJ2-3, is EAGVTQFPSHSVIEKGQTVTLRCDPISGHDNLYWYRRVMGKEIKFLLHFVKESKQDESGMPNNRFLAERTGGTYSTLKVQPAELEDSGVYFCASSQDNTDTQYFGPGTRLTVL.